This T cell receptor beta chain is from a study of T cell clonality in common variable immunodeficiency. General observations from the study: Reportedly, TCR beta sequences from common variable immunodeficiency showed fewer deletions and N-nucleotide insertions.

This clone was picked up many times. The antigen remains unidentified. Using immunoSEQ multiplex PCR, the repertoire was profiled, and TCRdb retains in-frame clones only, with some absent. This sample comprises 5,500 to 9,000 clones, none seen once only. This receptor was taken from a human donor with common variable immunodeficiency. The sequenced material came from peripheral blood mononuclear cells.

Incomplete CDR3 DNA: TGTGCCACCGACTCAGGGGGAAACATT. Translated: CATDSGGNI. In full, the CDR3 is CATDSGGNIQYF. The rearrangement uses TRBV6-2 or TRBV6-3 and TRBJ2-4, with TRBD1 matching over 7 bases. The read terminates 3 residues before the CDR3 end, so the remaining end is supplied by the germline J gene. The CDR3 length is 12 residues. The J segment lost 6 bases and the V segment lost 10 bases, leaving 6 bases of the junction unmatched. The V gene's germline CDR1 is MNHEY and CDR2 SVGEGT.